The 15 T cell receptor beta chains below all came from one sample that was sequenced in a study of T cells in Graves' hyperthyroidism and ophthalmopathy. There were TCR beta CDR3 regions amplified from RNA transcripts. The HTBI set primed first-round TCR CDR3 RT-PCR. TCRdb independently ran MiXCR on the multiplex PCR reads; one entry per CDR3 protein. The sample has under 650,000 distinct CDR3 sequences, around 16% seen once; the top ten hold about 3.8%. Source material: blood. The receptor source for this set is a woman in her 30s with Graves' hyperthyroidism.

Worth noting for this clonotype: Since a much larger clone is just one base distant, this may be a read error. The chain couples TRBV5-1 to TRBJ2-1, with D possibly matching TRBD1 (6 bases). With the DNA end fitting TRBJ2-7 better, the J assignment may be wrong. The germline CDR1 and CDR2 sequences are SGHRS and YFSETQ. This CDR3 has 13 residues. CDR3 sequence (DNA): TGCGCCAGCAGTTCTAGGGGGAGCAATGAGCAGTACTTC. It encodes CASSSRGSNEQYF.

This clonotype was detected ten times or more. The chain has TRBV7-2 and TRBJ2-7; D call uncertain. The CDR3 covers 14 residues. Looked up from germline, CDR1 is SGHTA and CDR2 is FQGNSA. The ends were cut back, 5 bases at V and 0 bases at J, with 11 bases in the middle. This chain's CDR3 is CASSLRRSSYEQYF. The CDR3 DNA is TGTGCCAGCAGCCTGAGACGGAGCTCCTACGAGCAGTACTTC.

The table lists this clonotype with a few counts. The genes are TRBV6-5 and TRBJ2-5; 10 nucleotides line up with TRBD2. The CDR3 is 16 residues long. Germline V gene lookup returns CDR1 MNHEY and CDR2 SVGAGI. Unmatched junction bases numbered 8, after V lost 2 bases and J lost 5 bases. CDR3 sequence reads: CASSYGGLATGETQYF. The CDR3 nucleotides read TGTGCCAGCAGTTACGGGGGACTAGCGACCGGTGAGACCCAGTACTTC.

This clonotype turned up a few times. V gene TRBV11-2 combines with J gene TRBJ1-1; D remains unclear. Germline loops: CDR1 SGHAT, CDR2 FQNNGV. This CDR3 region has 14 residues. Trimming left V 1 base short and J 8 bases short, with 14 bases between. The CDR3 loop reads CASSLASSQKEAFF. The CDR3 bases are TGTGCCAGCAGCTTAGCATCGTCCCAGAAAGAAGCTTTCTTT.

The rearrangement joins TRBV7-9 to TRBJ1-6; D perhaps matches TRBD1 (6 bases). V lost 5 bases and J 2 bases, leaving 16 bases between the germline ends. Germline CDR1 reads SEHNR; CDR2 reads FQNEAQ (reference sequence). The CDR3 has 17 residues. The CDR3, as DNA: TGTGCCAGCAGCATCAGGGGCGGGGGCACCTATAATTCACCCCTCCACTTT. Translating gives CASSIRGGGTYNSPLHF.

This clonotype was counted many times. The chain couples TRBV6-1 to TRBJ1-6; 7 bases are shared with TRBD1. There are 14 residues in the CDR3. Germline lookup yields CDR1 MNHNS and CDR2 SASEGT. V was pared by 9 bases and J by 7 bases, with 9 bases of the junction left unmatched. CDR3: CASTTGTENSPLHF. CDR3 nucleotides: TGTGCCAGTACGACCGGGACAGAGAATTCACCCCTCCACTTT.

This clonotype appeared many times. The chain couples TRBV12-5 to TRBJ2-7; no definite D call. V dropped 4 bases and J dropped 3 bases, with 16 bases sitting between them. Germline loops: CDR1 LGHNT, CDR2 FRNRAP. The CDR3 has 15 amino acids. CDR3 in DNA: TGTGCTAGTGGTTACCCCCGAGATCGTCGCTACGAGCAGTACTTC. Residues: CASGYPRDRRYEQYF.

This clonotype was counted many times. The chain joins TRBV27 to TRBJ2-1, with 7 bases fitting TRBD2. Germline loops: CDR1 MNHEY, CDR2 SMNVEV (reference sequence). This CDR3 region has 14 residues. With V trimmed by 10 bases and J by 3 bases, 9 bases remained unmatched. The CDR3 DNA follows: TGTGCCACCAGCTTGGGGGGGGGCTACAATGAGCAGTTCTTC. Its translation is CATSLGGGYNEQFF.

Many counts were recorded for this clonotype. The chain carries TRBV25-1 and TRBJ2-1; 14 bases agree with TRBD2. The CDR3 totals 16 residues. The germline V gene has CDR1 MGHDK and CDR2 SYGVNS. Unmatched junction bases numbered 3, after V lost 4 bases and J lost 4 bases. The CDR3 protein is CASSGRLAGGYNEQFF. The CDR3 nucleotides are TGTGCCAGCAGTGGGCGACTAGCGGGAGGGTACAATGAGCAGTTCTTC.

The J gene is TRBJ1-6, the V gene TRBV20-1; 8 nucleotides agree with TRBD1. The trim removed 5 bases at V and 11 bases at J, leaving 11 bases unmatched. Germline V gene lookup returns CDR1 DFQATT and CDR2 SNEGSKA (reference sequence). The CDR3 is 14 residues long. CDR3 DNA sequence: TGCAGTGCTCTAAACGACAGGGGCACTGCACCCCTCCACTTT. Protein: CSALNDRGTAPLHF.

This clonotype was counted between two and nine times. This chain connects TRBV14 to TRBJ2-7, with 9 positions matching TRBD1. CDR3 size: 14 residues. V was clipped by 3 bases and J by 6 bases; unmatched bases: 6. Germline lookup yields CDR1 SGHDN and CDR2 FVKESK. The CDR3 loop is CASSHPGQGREQYF. Written as DNA, the CDR3 is TGTGCCAGCAGCCATCCGGGACAGGGACGCGAGCAGTACTTC.

This clonotype showed up many times. This rearrangement joins TRBV15 to TRBJ1-2; 8 bases agree with TRBD1. The CDR3 consists of 15 residues. Germline loops: CDR1 LNHNV, CDR2 YYDKDF (reference sequence). Germline trimming cut 5 bases from V and 2 bases from J; bases unmatched to any gene: 7. The CDR3: CATSAYRGTNYGYTF. Written as DNA, the CDR3 is TGTGCCACCAGCGCTTACAGGGGGACGAACTATGGCTACACCTTC. Full variable domain (rest looked up from reference TRBV15 and TRBJ1-2): DAMVIQNPRYQVTQFGKPVTLSCSQTLNHNVMYWYQQKSSQAPKLLFHYYDKDFNNEADTPDNFQSRRPNTSFCFLDIRSPGLGDTAMYLCATSAYRGTNYGYTFGSGTRLTVV.

This clonotype was counted a few times. This chain links TRBV5-6 with TRBJ1-5, with D tentatively TRBD1 (6 bases). CDR3 length: 14 amino acids. Per germline, CDR1 SGHDT and CDR2 YYEEEE. The V and J ends lost 4 bases and 4 bases respectively, with 12 bases between them. The CDR3: CASSTGMGNQPQHF. The CDR3 nucleotides are TGTGCCAGCAGCACAGGGATGGGGAATCAGCCCCAGCATTTT.

There are many counts of this clonotype. V and J are TRBV11-2 and TRBJ1-1, with D unresolved. Germline assignment: CDR1 SGHAT and CDR2 FQNNGV. This CDR3 spans 12 amino acids. Trimming removed 0 bases at V and 4 bases at J, with 3 bases between. Here the CDR3 DNA reads TGTGCCAGCAGCTTAGAGAGCACTGAAGCTTTCTTT. As protein: CASSLESTEAFF.

This clonotype was counted a few times. This chain connects TRBV7-9 to TRBJ2-1, with TRBD2 matching 11 bases. The CDR3 has 14 residues. CDR1 SEHNR and CDR2 FQNEAQ come from the germline V gene (reference sequence). Losses at the gene ends were 1 base for V and 10 bases for J; bases not matched to a gene: 3. CDR3 DNA sequence: TGTGCCAGCAGCTTAGTTAGCGGGAGGGGAGAGCAGTTCTTC. Translating it yields CASSLVSGRGEQFF.